The clone carrying this TCR beta chain was seen ten or more times. Antigen: not known. It was through 5'RACE template switching that TCR cDNA was made, with a universal primer site and UMIs added. TCRdb re-called the 5' RACE reads with MiXCR, one entry per CDR3 protein. The profile covers around 530,000 distinct CDR3 sequences, with around 16% appearing a single time and approximately 15% taken by the ten largest. These data originate in a study of T cells after yellow fever vaccination. Study results and caveats: Abundant bulk-derived clonotypes could contaminate FACS-sorted repertoires. After the booster, about 95% of CD4 and roughly nine tenths of CD8 primary-response clones were re-detected.

Here the sequenced sample was PBMCs, taken about 5 days after the first yellow fever vaccination. The sequence was collected from a man younger than 35 who received the YFV17D yellow fever vaccine.

CDR3 DNA sequence: TGCGCCAGCAGCCAAGTTCTGGGGGATACGCAGTATTTT. This codes for CASSQVLGDTQYF. The gene calls are TRBV4-3 and TRBJ2-3; D is uncertain. This CDR3 is 13 amino acids long. Germline values: CDR1 LGHNA, CDR2 YSLEER. V was clipped by 1 base and J by 6 bases, with 8 bases between them.